These T cell receptor beta chains were read from a single sample in a study of response to subunit inactivated influenza vaccine. TCRdb redid the calling of the RT-PCR reads with MiXCR, one entry per CDR3 protein. This table holds hundreds of thousands of distinct CDR3 sequences, 7.6% found once. The sample consisted of PBMCs from blood, taken less than 30 months after vaccination. These receptors all come from a man between 45 and 75 years old who received an inactivated influenza vaccine. CDR3s include the opening cysteine and the closing phenylalanine or tryptophan. The D gene is left open where the match is weak. Where a row states a size, it is once, few, many or the class of an expanded clone; other rows omit it.

D | J | V | size | DNA | CDR3
TRBD2 | TRBJ2-3 | TRBV5-1 | many | TGTGCCAGCAGCTTCGGGGGGAGCACAGATACGCAGTATTTT | CASSFGGSTDTQYF
TRBD2 | TRBJ2-5 | TRBV20-1 | many | TGCAGTGCTAGGGCAGCGGGAGTTAATTCAGAGACCCAGTACTTC | CSARAAGVNSETQYF
. | TRBJ2-3 | TRBV7-2 | many | TGTGCCAGCAGCTTGGGGGTAGGAGATACGCAGTATTTT | CASSLGVGDTQYF
. | TRBJ2-7 | TRBV12-3/TRBV12-4 | . | TGTGCCAGCAGTTTGACGGGATTAACCTACGAGCAGTACTTC | CASSLTGLTYEQYF
TRBD1 | TRBJ1-1 | TRBV20-1 | . | TGCAGTGCTATAGGGACAGGCAGAATGAACACTGAAGCTTTCTTT | CSAIGTGRMNTEAFF
. | TRBJ1-3 | TRBV4-1 | few | TGCGCCAGCAGCCAAATTGGGGGTCCGCTCTCTGGAAACACCATATATTTT | CASSQIGGPLSGNTIYF
. | TRBJ1-2 | TRBV5-5 | few | TGTGCCAGCAGCTTGGGATCTTCGGGGGTCTATGGCTACACCTTC | CASSLGSSGVYGYTF
TRBD2 | TRBJ2-3 | TRBV20-1 | . | TGCAGTGCTAAGACCCCCACTAAGCGGGGGTACACAGATACGCAGTATTTT | CSAKTPTKRGYTDTQYF
. | TRBJ2-1 | TRBV10-3 | few | TGTGCCATCAGCGGCTCAGGGGTAGGGTACAATGAGCAGTTCTTC | CAISGSGVGYNEQFF
. | TRBJ1-1 | TRBV7-2 | few | TGTGCCAGCAGCCCGGTGGGGATCGGAGCTTTCTTT | CASSPVGIGAFF
. | TRBJ1-5 | TRBV6-1 | few | TGTGCCACCTTGGGCCCTAATAGCAATCAGCCCCAGCATTTT | CATLGPNSNQPQHF
TRBD1 | TRBJ2-5 | TRBV6-5 | . | TGTGCCAGCAGTTACTCGACTACAGGGGAAGAGACCCAGTACTTC | CASSYSTTGEETQYF
TRBD1 | TRBJ2-2 | TRBV4-3 | few | TGCGCCAGCAGCCAAGGGGCGGGGACAGGTGTCACCGGGGAGCTGTTTTTT | CASSQGAGTGVTGELFF
TRBD2 | TRBJ2-7 | TRBV7-2 | . | TGTGCCAGCAGCCCCGAGAGCGGGGGTCCCCTCGAGCAGTACTTC | CASSPESGGPLEQYF
TRBD1 | TRBJ2-1 | TRBV12-3/TRBV12-4 | many | TGTGCCAGCAGTTTTGAGGGGGCGTCATACAATGAGCAGTTCTTC | CASSFEGASYNEQFF
. | TRBJ1-1 | TRBV20-1 | many | TGCAGTGCAGGGAAGGGGAACACTGAAGCTTTCTTT | CSAGKGNTEAFF
. | TRBJ2-3 | TRBV9 | . | TGTGCCAGCAGCGTAGCGGGGGGCCAAGATACGCAGTATTTT | CASSVAGGQDTQYF
TRBD1 | TRBJ1-1 | TRBV6-6 | many | TGTGCCAGCAGTGCGGACAGGGACACTGAAGCTTTCTTT | CASSADRDTEAFF
TRBD2 | TRBJ2-1 | TRBV7-6 | many | TGTGCCAGCAGCTTAAACCCAATGGGACTAGCGGTCTACAATGAGCAGTTCTTC | CASSLNPMGLAVYNEQFF
TRBD1 | TRBJ1-1 | TRBV20-1 | many | TGCAGCGGACAGGAGAACACTGAAGCTTTCTTT | CSGQENTEAFF
. | TRBJ2-1 | TRBV15 | many | TGTGCCACCAGCAGAGATGGCGGCACAGGTTCCAATGAGCAGTTCTTC | CATSRDGGTGSNEQFF
. | TRBJ2-1 | TRBV11-2 | . | TGTGCCAGCAGCCCGTCGGGGGCGCGATCCGATGAGCAGTTCTTC | CASSPSGARSDEQFF
. | TRBJ2-1 | TRBV5-1 | many | TGCGCCAGCAGCTCGGGCGGGACAGAGAACAATGAGCAGTTCTTC | CASSSGGTENNEQFF
. | TRBJ2-3 | TRBV2 | few | TGTGCCAGCAGGGGGACGCCGGGGGTCCTGAATACGCAGTATTTT | CASRGTPGVLNTQYF
TRBD2 | TRBJ2-5 | TRBV4-2 | few | TGTGCCAGCAGCCCTAGCGGGAGGGGCCCCCAAGAGACCCAGTACTTC | CASSPSGRGPQETQYF
. | TRBJ1-2 | TRBV27 | many | TGTGCCAGCAGTTTATACGGGGACTATGGCTACACCTTC | CASSLYGDYGYTF
TRBD2 | TRBJ2-7 | TRBV20-1 | . | TGCAGTGCTAGAGATCCCCTAAGCGGGAGATTTAACTACGAGCAGTACTTC | CSARDPLSGRFNYEQYF
. | TRBJ1-2 | TRBV4-3 | . | TGCGCCAGCAGCCAAGATAGATGGCTAAACTATGGCTACACCTTC | CASSQDRWLNYGYTF
. | TRBJ1-5 | TRBV21-1 | many | TGTGCCAGCAGCAAAAAGCAGGCGGATAGCAATCAGCCCCAGCATTTT | CASSKKQADSNQPQHF
TRBD2 | TRBJ2-7 | TRBV7-2 | few | TGTGCCAGCAGCAGTGGGACTAGCCTTCACGAGCAGTACTTC | CASSSGTSLHEQYF
TRBD2 | TRBJ2-2 | TRBV4-2 | . | TGTGCCAGCAGCCAAGAAGCGGGAGCGAACACCGGGGAGCTGTTTTTT | CASSQEAGANTGELFF
. | TRBJ2-3 | TRBV7-8 | few | TGTGCCAGCAGCAGACAGCAACACACAGATACGCAGTATTTT | CASSRQQHTDTQYF
. | TRBJ2-1 | TRBV28 | few | TGTGCCAGCAGTTATTTGCGGACCTCCTACAATGAGCAGTTCTTC | CASSYLRTSYNEQFF
. | TRBJ1-4 | TRBV4-3 | . | TGCGCCAGCAGCCAATCAACTCAGGGGAGGACTAATGAAAAACTGTTTTTT | CASSQSTQGRTNEKLFF